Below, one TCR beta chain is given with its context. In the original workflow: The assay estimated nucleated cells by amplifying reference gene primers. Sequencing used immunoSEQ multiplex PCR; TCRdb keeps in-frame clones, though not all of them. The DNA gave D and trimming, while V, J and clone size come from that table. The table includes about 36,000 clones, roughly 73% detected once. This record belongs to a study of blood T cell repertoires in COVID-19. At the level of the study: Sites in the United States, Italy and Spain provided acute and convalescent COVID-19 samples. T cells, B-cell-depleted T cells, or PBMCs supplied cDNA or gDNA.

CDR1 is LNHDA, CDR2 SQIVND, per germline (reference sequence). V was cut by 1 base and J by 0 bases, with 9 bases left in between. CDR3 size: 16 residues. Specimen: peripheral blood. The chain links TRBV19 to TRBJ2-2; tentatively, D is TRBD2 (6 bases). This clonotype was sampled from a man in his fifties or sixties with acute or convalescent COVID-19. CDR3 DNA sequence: TGTGCCAGTAGTATAGTAGGCGGGACGAACACCGGGGAGCTGTTTTTT. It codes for CASSIVGGTNTGELFF.